Listed here are 9 T cell receptor beta chains from one sample, sequenced in a study of beta chain features in type 1 diabetes. The study, taken as a whole, reports: Among all four CD4+ subsets, Type 1 diabetes patients had TCRB CDR3s that were moderately but significantly shorter.

TCRB transcripts that were expressed got sequenced, as all of the isolated RNA had been reverse transcribed. Sequencing used immunoSEQ multiplex PCR; TCRdb keeps in-frame clones, though not all of them. The table has 300,000 to 350,000 clones, 7% to 10% seen once; the top ten hold around 1%. Their antigens remain unidentified. The sequenced sample consisted of central memory CD4+ T cells from blood. Receptors originate from a man in his thirties or forties with type 1 diabetes.

Only a few counts were recorded for this clone. The chain links TRBV7-9 to TRBJ2-1; 7 bases are shared with TRBD1. The CDR3 totals 16 residues. Germline trimming cut 5 bases from V and 9 bases from J; bases unmatched to any gene: 16. The germline gives CDR1 SEHNR, CDR2 FQNEAQ (reference sequence). CDR3 in DNA: TGTGCCAGCAGCAAAGCGCTATACCAGGGGGACACTGAGCAGTTCTTC. Protein sequence: CASSKALYQGDTEQFF.

In this sample, this clone turned up a few times. J is TRBJ1-5 and V is TRBV6-6; a weak D match, TRBD1 (6 bases). CDR3 size: 13 residues. Germline V lookup: CDR1 MNHNY, CDR2 SVGAGI (reference sequence). The V end was cut by 7 bases, the J end by 6 bases, with 13 bases between. CDR3 loop: CASNQGLRQPQHF. Here the CDR3 DNA reads TGTGCCAGCAACCAGGGGCTGCGTCAGCCCCAGCATTTT.

This clone was seen more than once but under ten times. A read error likely explains this, since a far larger clone differs by one base. The identical CDR3 is also encoded by other nucleotide sequences in the sample. The chain links TRBV5-1 to TRBJ2-4, with D unclear. V was pared by 0 bases and J by 2 bases, with 6 bases between. The CDR3 consists of 14 residues. Germline lookup yields CDR1 SGHRS and CDR2 YFSETQ. As DNA, the CDR3 is TGCGCCAGCAGCTTGGGGGGTTCCAAAAACATTCAGTACTTC. Protein: CASSLGGSKNIQYF.

This clone was detected a few times. This rearrangement joins TRBV7-9 to TRBJ2-2, with D unresolved. The CDR3 sequence is 15 residues long. CDR1 and CDR2 (germline): SEHNR, FQNEAQ (reference sequence). The ends were cut back, 5 bases at V and 3 bases at J, with 13 bases in the middle. CDR3 sequence: CASSRLAGDTGELFF. The CDR3 DNA sequence: TGTGCCAGCAGCCGTTTGGCTGGAGACACCGGGGAGCTGTTTTTT.

The gene calls are TRBV18 and TRBJ2-1, with no clear D. Trimming cost V 6 bases and J 0 bases, with 12 bases left between them. Germline V gene sequence: CDR1 KGHSH, CDR2 LQKENI. The CDR3 runs to 15 residues. CDR3 in DNA: TGTGCCAGCTCGGCAGTTCAGAGCTCCTACAATGAGCAGTTCTTC. The encoded protein is CASSAVQSSYNEQFF.

This clone came up a few times. Compared with germline, one end of the junction differs, possibly owing to a read error. V usage is TRBV9 and J usage is TRBJ2-1; 7 bases align to TRBD1. Germline V CDR1 and CDR2: SGDLS, YYNGEE. The length of the CDR3 is 18 residues. CDR3 protein: CASSVEAQTGSRYDEQFF. In DNA, the CDR3 is TGTGCCAGCAGCGTAGAAGCCCAGACAGGGTCCCGCTACGATGAGCAGTTCTTC. Based on the CDR3 plus reference TRBV9 and TRBJ2-1, the full variable domain is DSGVTQTPKHLITATGQRVTLRCSPRSGDLSVYWYQQSLDQGLQFLIQYYNGEERAKGNILERFSAQQFPDLHSELNLSSLELGDSALYFCASSVEAQTGSRYDEQFFGPGTRLTVL.

In its sample, this clone was seen a few times. J is TRBJ2-7 and V is TRBV7-2; no reliable D call. Germline V gene data show CDR1 as SGHTA and CDR2 as FQGNSA. This CDR3 contains 13 residues. With 3 bases removed from V and 4 bases from J, the gap between germline ends came to 10 bases. CDR3 in DNA: TGTGCCAGCAGCTTCTGGGCCCAGTACGAGCAGTACTTC. This encodes CASSFWAQYEQYF.

This chain links TRBV19 with TRBJ1-5; 7 positions match TRBD1. This CDR3 region has 14 residues. With V trimmed by 5 bases and J by 4 bases, 5 bases remained unmatched. Germline V CDR1 and CDR2: LNHDA, SQIVND (reference sequence). This CDR3 reads CASSSTGRNQPQHF. CDR3 coding DNA: TGTGCCAGTAGTTCGACAGGGAGGAATCAGCCCCAGCATTTT.

The gene calls are TRBV29-1 and TRBJ1-4, with 8 bases identical to TRBD1. The CDR3 is 15 residues long. Germline V gene data show CDR1 as SQVTM and CDR2 as ANQGSEA. The trim removed 7 bases at V and 0 bases at J, leaving 7 bases unmatched. The CDR3 loop is CSASDRAATNEKLFF. CDR3 nucleotide sequence: TGCAGCGCCTCGGACAGGGCCGCAACTAATGAAAAACTGTTTTTT.